The present entry profiles one TCR beta chain with its context. Antigen unknown. At one boundary the junction diverges from the germline segment, which might be a read error. The data stem from a study of tumor-infiltrating lymphocytes in primary liver carcinoma. Overall study results and limits: For tumor-adjacent and tumor-blood pairs, overlap was less than that seen for tumor region pairs. When set against blood, tumors had a significantly higher top-250-clone fraction (p = 0.039). The proportion of top clones found throughout all five tumor regions was only about 7.5-24%.

Both RNA and DNA were isolated together from about 20-30 mg of bulk tissue that had not been sorted. Samples were taken from five separate regions of every tumor. A constant-region primer served to make TCR beta cDNA from roughly 460 ng total RNA. Sequencing libraries for TCR beta derived from three nested multiplex PCR rounds that used slightly modified ARM-PCR. Two initial PCR rounds of around 10 cycles each paired TRBV1-TRBV30 forward primers with a C-beta reverse primer. TCRdb fed the multiplex PCR reads into MiXCR, producing one record per CDR3 protein. The sample has tens of thousands of distinct CDR3 sequences; 65% to 85% are singletons. This CDR3 has 11 amino acids. Looked up from germline, CDR1 is SQVTM and CDR2 is ANQGSEA.

This TCR came from a man aged 35 to 55 with primary liver carcinoma and hepatitis B virus infection. V gene TRBV29-1 combines with J gene TRBJ2-7; tentative D call: TRBD1 (6 bases). The sample was liver tumor tissue from sampling region 5. Subset given: tumor region T5, tumor centre. The CDR3 spells CSAEGGHEQYF. In DNA, the CDR3 is TGCAGCGCTGAAGGGGGTCACGAGCAGTACTTC.